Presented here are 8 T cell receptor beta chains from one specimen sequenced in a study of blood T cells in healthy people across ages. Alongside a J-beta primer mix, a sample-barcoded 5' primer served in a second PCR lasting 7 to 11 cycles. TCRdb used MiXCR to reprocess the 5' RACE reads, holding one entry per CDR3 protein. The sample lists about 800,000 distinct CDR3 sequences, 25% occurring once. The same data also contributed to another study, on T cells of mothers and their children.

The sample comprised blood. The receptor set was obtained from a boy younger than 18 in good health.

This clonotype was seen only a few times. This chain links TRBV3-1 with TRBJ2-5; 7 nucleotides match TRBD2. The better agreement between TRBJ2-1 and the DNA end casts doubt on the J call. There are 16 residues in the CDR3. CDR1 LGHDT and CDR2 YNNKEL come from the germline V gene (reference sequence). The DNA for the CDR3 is TGTGCCAGCAGCCCTTCCGGGGGGTCAACGGAGAATGAGCAGTTCTTC. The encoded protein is CASSPSGGSTENEQFF.

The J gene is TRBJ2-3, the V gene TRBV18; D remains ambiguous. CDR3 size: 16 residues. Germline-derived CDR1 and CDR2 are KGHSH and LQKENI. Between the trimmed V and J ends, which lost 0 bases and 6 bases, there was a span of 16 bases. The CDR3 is CASSPPETTYGDTQYF. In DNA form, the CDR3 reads TGTGCCAGCTCACCACCGGAAACCACGTACGGGGATACGCAGTATTTT.

The CDR3 DNA is TGTGCCAGCAGACGGGACAGGGGGCCTACCAGCTCTGGGGCCAACGTCCTGACTTTC. This sequence encodes CASRRDRGPTSSGANVLTF. The genes are TRBV2 and TRBJ2-6, with 12 bases matching TRBD1. In germline, CDR1 is SNHLY, CDR2 FYNNEI. The CDR3 sequence is 19 residues long. J was trimmed by 0 bases and V by 6 bases; bases with no gene match: 9.

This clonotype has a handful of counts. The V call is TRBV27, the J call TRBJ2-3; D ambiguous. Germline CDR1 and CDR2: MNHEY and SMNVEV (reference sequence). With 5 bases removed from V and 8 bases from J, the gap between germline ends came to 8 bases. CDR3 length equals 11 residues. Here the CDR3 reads CASSALGTQYF. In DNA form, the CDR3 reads TGTGCCAGCAGTGCCCTGGGTACGCAGTATTTT.

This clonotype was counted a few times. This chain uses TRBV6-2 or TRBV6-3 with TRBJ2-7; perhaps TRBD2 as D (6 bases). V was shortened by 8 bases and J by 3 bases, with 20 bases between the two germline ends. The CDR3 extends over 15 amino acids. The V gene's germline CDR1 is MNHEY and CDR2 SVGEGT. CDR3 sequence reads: CASCEDARGFYEQYF. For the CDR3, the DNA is TGTGCCAGCTGCGAGGACGCGCGGGGCTTCTACGAGCAGTACTTC.

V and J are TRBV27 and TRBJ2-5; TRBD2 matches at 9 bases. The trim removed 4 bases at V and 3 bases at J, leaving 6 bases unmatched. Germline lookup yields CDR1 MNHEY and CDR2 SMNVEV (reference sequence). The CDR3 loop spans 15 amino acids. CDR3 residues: CASSSQTSGEETQYF. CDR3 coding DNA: TGTGCCAGCAGTTCGCAGACTAGCGGTGAAGAGACCCAGTACTTC.

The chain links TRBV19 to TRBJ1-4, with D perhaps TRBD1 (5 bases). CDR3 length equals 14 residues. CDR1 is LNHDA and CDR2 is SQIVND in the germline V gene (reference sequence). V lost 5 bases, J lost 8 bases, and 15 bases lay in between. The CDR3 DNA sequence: TGTGCCAGTAGTGTAACAGGAGGTGGAGAAAAACTGTTTTTT. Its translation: CASSVTGGGEKLFF. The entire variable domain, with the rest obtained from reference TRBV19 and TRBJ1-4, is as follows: DGGITQSPKYLFRKEGQNVTLSCEQNLNHDAMYWYRQDPGQGLRLIYYSQIVNDFQKGDIAEGYSVSREKKESFPLTVTSAQKNPTAFYLCASSVTGGGEKLFFGSGTQLSVL.

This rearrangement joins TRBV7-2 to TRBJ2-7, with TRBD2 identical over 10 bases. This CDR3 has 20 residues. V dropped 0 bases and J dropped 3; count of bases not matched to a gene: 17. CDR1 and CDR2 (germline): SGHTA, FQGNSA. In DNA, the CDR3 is TGTGCCAGCAGCTTAGCGCCTGGTAGCGGGAGGATCCGATACGGCTACGAGCAGTACTTC. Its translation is CASSLAPGSGRIRYGYEQYF.